This T cell receptor beta chain came from a study of T cells in Graves' hyperthyroidism and ophthalmopathy. Findings and limits, study-wide: Model output signaled ophthalmopathy a median 6.5 months ahead of onset.

The ends were cut back, 7 bases at V and 2 bases at J, with 14 bases in the middle. The CDR3 covers 14 residues. Amplification targeted TCR beta CDR3 regions from RNA transcripts. The TCR CDR3 first-round RT-PCR relied on the HTBI primer set. TCRdb reprocessed the multiplex PCR reads with MiXCR, giving one entry per CDR3 protein. The repertoire holds fewer than 750,000 distinct CDR3 sequences, around 15% seen once, with around 13% in the top ten. There are many counts of this clonotype. Its antigen remains unknown. The chain carries TRBV12-3 or TRBV12-4 and TRBJ1-1; a possible D gene is TRBD1 (5 bases). This sequence was found in a woman aged 50 to 65 with Graves' ophthalmopathy. The sample comprised blood. CDR3 sequence: CASTWTRPNTEAFF. The CDR3 DNA is TGTGCCAGCACCTGGACACGTCCCAACACTGAAGCTTTCTTT.